The 20 T cell receptor beta chains listed next were all sequenced from one sample in a study of PD-1 blockade in classical Hodgkin lymphoma. The method was immunoSEQ multiplex PCR; TCRdb's version includes in-frame clones alone and lacks a portion of them. The table lists about 150,000 clones, approximately 72% of them singletons, with roughly a tenth in the top ten. Brentuximab vedotin exposure varied among the patients, all of whom had relapsed after autologous stem cell transplantation. The sequencing used peripheral blood mononuclear cells (PBMCs), collected before the second cycle of nivolumab. The receptor source for this set is a human donor with classical Hodgkin lymphoma.

This rearrangement joins TRBV28 to TRBJ2-7; TRBD1 matches at 7 bases. With 6 bases clipped from V and 3 bases from J, the junction kept 20 bases outside the gene matches. This CDR3 has 18 amino acids. Germline lookup yields CDR1 MDHEN and CDR2 SYDVKM. The CDR3 bases are TGTGCCAGCAGCATGGACAGGTGGGGCGCAACCACGTTCTACGAGCAGTACTTC. Translation: CASSMDRWGATTFYEQYF. Based on the CDR3 plus reference TRBV28 and TRBJ2-7, the full variable domain is DVKVTQSSRYLVKRTGEKVFLECVQDMDHENMFWYRQDPGLGLRLIYFSYDVKMKEKGDIPEGYSVSREKKERFSLILESASTNQTSMYLCASSMDRWGATTFYEQYFGPGTRLTVT.

CDR3 sequence (DNA): TGTGCCAGTAGGAACTTGGGACTACCGAACACCGGGGAGCTGTTTTTT. Translation gives CASRNLGLPNTGELFF. The gene calls are TRBV19 and TRBJ2-2; 7 nucleotides align to TRBD2. V lost 6 bases, J lost 0 bases, and 7 bases stayed unmatched. CDR1 and CDR2 (germline): LNHDA, SQIVND (reference sequence). This CDR3 region has 16 residues.

This clone appeared a single time. The rearrangement links TRBV9 to TRBJ2-1; D may be TRBD1 (5 bases). Germline assignment: CDR1 SGDLS and CDR2 YYNGEE. This CDR3 is built from 17 residues. Trimming cost V 1 base and J 0 bases, with 14 bases left between them. The CDR3 DNA reads as TGTGCCAGCAGCGTAAAGGCCCTTCAGGGCTCCTACAATGAGCAGTTCTTC. It codes for CASSVKALQGSYNEQFF.

CDR3 loop: CASSLGQLYEQYF. The CDR3 DNA reads TGTGCCAGCAGCTTAGGACAGCTCTACGAGCAGTACTTC. The chain has TRBV5-8 and TRBJ2-7; TRBD1 is a possible D gene (6 bases). This CDR3 is 13 amino acids long. Deletions cut 2 bases from V and 3 bases from J, with 9 bases between. From germline, CDR1 is SGHTS and CDR2 YDEGEE. The full variable domain, with the rest looked up from reference TRBV5-8 and TRBJ2-7, is EAGVTQSPTHLIKTRGQQATLRCSPISGHTSVYWYQQALGLGLQFLLWYDEGEERNRGNFPPRFSGRQFPNYSSELNVNALELEDSALYLCASSLGQLYEQYFGPGTRLTVT.

The genes are TRBV5-4 and TRBJ1-5; D unresolved. The CDR3 covers 15 residues. Germline values: CDR1 SGHNT, CDR2 YYREEE (reference sequence). Trimming pared 4 bases from V and 0 bases from J, leaving 11 bases between. The DNA for the CDR3 is TGTGCCAGCAGCCAAGATCGGGGTAGCAATCAGCCCCAGCATTTT. Protein product: CASSQDRGSNQPQHF. Supplemented by reference TRBV5-4 and TRBJ1-5, the full variable domain reads ETGVTQSPTHLIKTRGQQVTLRCSSQSGHNTVSWYQQALGQGPQFIFQYYREEENGRGNFPPRFSGLQFPNYSSELNVNALELDDSALYLCASSQDRGSNQPQHFGDGTRLSIL.

The rearrangement uses TRBV10-3 and TRBJ1-4; TRBD1 matches 7 bases. After removal of 4 bases from V and 3 bases from J, the junction contained 5 bases not matched to a gene. The germline V gene has CDR1 ENHRY and CDR2 SYGVKD. The CDR3 contains 15 residues. In nucleotides, the CDR3 is TGTGCCATCAGTGCCAGGGGGGGATCTAATGAAAAACTGTTTTTT. This sequence encodes CAISARGGSNEKLFF.

The chain is built from TRBV7-2 and TRBJ1-1, with D unresolved. The CDR3 is 13 residues long. V was clipped by 5 bases and J by 0 bases, with 7 bases between them. Germline V gene sequence: CDR1 SGHTA, CDR2 FQGNSA. The CDR3: CASSDEMNTEAFF. The CDR3 DNA is TGTGCCAGCAGCGACGAGATGAACACTGAAGCTTTCTTT.

This clone has just a few counts. The V call is TRBV29-1, the J call TRBJ2-3, with TRBD1 identical over 7 bases. This CDR3 spans 12 amino acids. Trimming cost V 6 bases and J 11 bases; bases outside gene matches: 11. The germline V gene encodes CDR1 SQVTM and CDR2 ANQGSEA. CDR3 in amino acids: CSVSEQGIKQYF. Here the CDR3 DNA reads TGCAGCGTCTCCGAACAGGGGATCAAGCAGTATTTT.

The count of this clone is one. The chain employs TRBV6-5 and TRBJ1-3; no clear D. CDR3 length: 11 amino acids. V dropped 3 bases and J dropped 8 bases, with 5 bases sitting between them. Germline CDR1 and CDR2: MNHEY and SVGAGI. The CDR3 region has the DNA TGTGCCAGCAGTTATCAGGACACCATATATTTT. This translates into CASSYQDTIYF.

This chain links TRBV2 with TRBJ2-7; possibly TRBD1 or TRBD2 for D (6 bases each). The V gene lost 7 bases and the J gene lost 4 bases, with 17 bases spanning the gap. The CDR3 is 14 amino acids. From germline, CDR1 is SNHLY and CDR2 FYNNEI. The CDR3 sequence: CASKSWGARYEQYF. The DNA for the CDR3 is TGTGCCAGCAAATCGTGGGGGGCCCGTTACGAGCAGTACTTC. Full variable domain (missing parts from reference TRBV2 and TRBJ2-7): EPEVTQTPSHQVTQMGQEVILRCVPISNHLYFYWYRQILGQKVEFLVSFYNNEISEKSEIFDDQFSVERPDGSNFTLKIRSTKLEDSAMYFCASKSWGARYEQYFGPGTRLTVT.

This clone was observed at least ten times. The chain's CDR3 is CASSTGPGYGYTF. As DNA, the CDR3 is TGTGCCAGCAGCACGGGCCCAGGCTATGGCTACACCTTC. V usage is TRBV7-9 and J usage is TRBJ1-2, with D unclear. The germline V and J ends were trimmed by 5 bases and 4 bases, with 11 bases remaining between them. Germline V gene lookup returns CDR1 SEHNR and CDR2 FQNEAQ (reference sequence). The CDR3 consists of 13 residues.

This clone has only one observation. This chain uses TRBV7-7 with TRBJ2-5; possible D gene TRBD2, 5 bases. The CDR3 is 14 residues long. The V end was cut by 6 bases, the J end by 1 base, with 12 bases between. The germline V gene encodes CDR1 SSHAT and CDR2 FNYEAQ (reference sequence). CDR3 amino acids: CASSLGDTQETQYF. As DNA, the CDR3 is TGTGCCAGCAGTCTGGGAGACACCCAAGAGACCCAGTACTTC.

The V and J genes are TRBV19 and TRBJ2-2; no definite D call. This CDR3 has 12 residues. V was cut by 4 bases and J by 8 bases, with 8 bases left in between. Germline loops: CDR1 LNHDA, CDR2 SQIVND (reference sequence). CDR3 sequence (DNA): TGTGCCAGTAGTAGAGGTTTAGGGGAGCTGTTTTTT. Encoded protein: CASSRGLGELFF.

This clone has more than one count but fewer than ten. J is TRBJ2-5 and V is TRBV19; no definite D call. Trimming shortened V by 4 bases and J by 2 bases, and 8 bases separated the two germline ends. Germline CDR1 and CDR2: LNHDA and SQIVND (reference sequence). The CDR3 spans 13 residues. CDR3 DNA: TGTGCCAGTAGTAGGACGCATCAAGAGACCCAGTACTTC. Amino acids: CASSRTHQETQYF.

This chain joins TRBV2 and TRBJ2-1; 10 bases are shared with TRBD2. Germline V lookup: CDR1 SNHLY, CDR2 FYNNEI. This CDR3 is built from 16 residues. Trimming took 5 bases from V and 9 from J; bases not matched to a gene: 13. CDR3 DNA sequence: TGTGCCAGCAGTTCCCTGTTAGCGGGGGGAGGCAGTGAGCAGTTCTTC. It yields the protein CASSSLLAGGGSEQFF. Full variable domain (missing parts from reference TRBV2 and TRBJ2-1): EPEVTQTPSHQVTQMGQEVILRCVPISNHLYFYWYRQILGQKVEFLVSFYNNEISEKSEIFDDQFSVERPDGSNFTLKIRSTKLEDSAMYFCASSSLLAGGGSEQFFGPGTRLTVL.

The V call is TRBV6-1, the J call TRBJ1-1; D ambiguous. The germline V and J ends were trimmed by 2 bases and 4 bases, with 11 bases remaining between them. Per the germline V gene, CDR1 is MNHNS and CDR2 is SASEGT. The CDR3 consists of 14 residues. The CDR3 is CASSELRFRTEAFF. CDR3 DNA: TGTGCCAGCAGTGAATTGAGGTTTCGCACTGAAGCTTTCTTT.

V is TRBV6-4 and J is TRBJ2-5, with 14 bases fitting TRBD2. CDR1 MRHNA and CDR2 SNTAGT come from the germline V gene. CDR3 length: 14 residues. V shed 5 bases, J shed 6 bases, and the junction held 2 bases outside the gene matches. The CDR3 is CASSRLAGGKTQYF. CDR3 nucleotides: TGTGCCAGCAGTCGACTAGCGGGAGGGAAGACCCAGTACTTC.

The V and J genes are TRBV7-6 and TRBJ2-3, with 9 bases aligning to TRBD1. This CDR3 has 15 residues. The V and J ends lost 5 bases and 2 bases, in that order; junction bases with no gene match: 5. CDR1 is SGHVS and CDR2 is FNYEAQ in the germline V gene. The CDR3 protein is CASSPTGGITDTQYF. The CDR3 DNA reads as TGTGCCAGCAGCCCGACAGGGGGAATCACAGATACGCAGTATTTT.

Ten or more counts support this clone. J is TRBJ1-2 and V is TRBV28; tentatively, D is TRBD1 (5 bases). CDR1 and CDR2 (germline): MDHEN, SYDVKM. V was cut by 2 bases and J by 8 bases, with 12 bases left in between. The CDR3 length is 13 residues. CDR3 in DNA: TGTGCCAGCAGTTTAGGGGCCCTGCTGGGCTACACCTTC. Its protein is CASSLGALLGYTF.

The chain employs TRBV6-5 and TRBJ2-3; 11 bases line up with TRBD2. The CDR3 extends over 16 amino acids. Germline trimming cut 4 bases from V and 5 bases from J; bases unmatched to any gene: 8. In germline, CDR1 is MNHEY, CDR2 SVGAGI. The CDR3 coding sequence is TGTGCCAGCAGTTCGCTAGCGGGAGGAGGTAAAGATACGCAGTATTTT. It translates to CASSSLAGGGKDTQYF.